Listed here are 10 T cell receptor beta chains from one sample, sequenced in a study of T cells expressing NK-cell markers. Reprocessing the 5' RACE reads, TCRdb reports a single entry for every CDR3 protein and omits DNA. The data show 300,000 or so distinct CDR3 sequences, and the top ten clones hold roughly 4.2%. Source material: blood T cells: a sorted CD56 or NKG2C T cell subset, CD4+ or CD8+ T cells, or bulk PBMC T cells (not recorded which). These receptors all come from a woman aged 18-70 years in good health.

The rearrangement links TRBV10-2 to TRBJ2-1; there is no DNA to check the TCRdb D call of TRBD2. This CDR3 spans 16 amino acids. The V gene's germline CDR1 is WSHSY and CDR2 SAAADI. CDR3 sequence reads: CASREPLAGGLFEQFF.

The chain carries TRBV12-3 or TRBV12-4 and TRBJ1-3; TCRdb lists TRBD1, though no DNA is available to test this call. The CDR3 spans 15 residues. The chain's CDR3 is CASSGGQAAGNTIYF.

This chain's CDR3 is CSARYNYNEQFF. The chain employs TRBV20-1 and TRBJ2-1. Germline-derived CDR1 and CDR2 are DFQATT and SNEGSKA (reference sequence). This CDR3 has 12 residues.

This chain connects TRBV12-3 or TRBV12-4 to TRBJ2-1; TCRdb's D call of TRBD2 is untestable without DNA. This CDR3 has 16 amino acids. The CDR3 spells CASRFVAGVLMHEQFF.

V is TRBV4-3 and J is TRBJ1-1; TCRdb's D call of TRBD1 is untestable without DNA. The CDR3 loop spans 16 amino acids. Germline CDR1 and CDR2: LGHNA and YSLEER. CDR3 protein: CASSLAPGTMNTEAFF.

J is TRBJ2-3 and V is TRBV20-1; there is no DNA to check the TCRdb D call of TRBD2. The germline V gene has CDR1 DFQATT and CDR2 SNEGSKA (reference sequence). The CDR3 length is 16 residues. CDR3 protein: CSASSFAGGRQDTQYF.

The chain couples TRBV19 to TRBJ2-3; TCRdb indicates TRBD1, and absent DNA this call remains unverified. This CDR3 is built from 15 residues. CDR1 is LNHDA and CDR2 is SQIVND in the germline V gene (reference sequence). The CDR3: CASREAGRGTDTQYF. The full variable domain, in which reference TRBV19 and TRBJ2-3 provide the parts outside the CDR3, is DGGITQSPKYLFRKEGQNVTLSCEQNLNHDAMYWYRQDPGQGLRLIYYSQIVNDFQKGDIAEGYSVSREKKESFPLTVTSAQKNPTAFYLCASREAGRGTDTQYFGPGTRLTVL.

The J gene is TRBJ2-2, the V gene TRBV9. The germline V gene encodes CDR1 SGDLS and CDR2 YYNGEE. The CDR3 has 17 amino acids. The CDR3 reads CASSVDREGLNTGELFF.

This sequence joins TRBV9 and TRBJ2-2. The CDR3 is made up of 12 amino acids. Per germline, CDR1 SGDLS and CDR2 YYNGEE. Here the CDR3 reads CASRVLGGELFF.

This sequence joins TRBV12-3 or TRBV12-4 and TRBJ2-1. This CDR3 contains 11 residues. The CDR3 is CASSLGAVQFF.